This TCR beta chain was recovered during a study of T cells after posttransplantation cyclophosphamide. V lost 1 base to trimming and J lost 0 bases, with 13 bases between them. This CDR3 comprises 17 residues. Per germline, CDR1 SGHTA and CDR2 FQGTGA. Whole-study findings and limits: Recipient CMV seropositivity and CMV reactivation strongly tracked TRB clonality. Donor-recipient repertoire similarity was low at 1-2 months, rising over year one. TRB overlap between skin or GI tissue T cells and blood was limited.

In regard to this clone: Its antigen is currently unknown.

Assay used: immunoSEQ multiplex PCR; TCRdb lists only in-frame clones, some missing. The repertoire has over 8,500 clones, 89% of them found once; the top ten carry roughly 4%. Control samples came 1 year after myeloablative marrow transplants with methotrexate plus calcineurin inhibitor. The sequence was collected from a male patient in his forties or fifties who received an allogeneic stem cell transplant from an unrelated donor, was CMV-positive, and had chronic GVHD only. Some T cells may possibly be graft donor cells. Material: PBMCs, obtained 420 to 450 days after allogeneic stem cell transplant with calcineurin inhibitor and methotrexate. The genes are TRBV7-3 and TRBJ1-3, with D unclear. The CDR3 coding sequence is TGTGCCAGCAGCTTAATTGGACTGGGTAACTCTGGAAACACCATATATTTT. It is translated as CASSLIGLGNSGNTIYF.